These 21 T cell receptor beta chains originate from one sample sequenced in a study of blood T cell repertoires in COVID-19. TCRdb keeps only in-frame clones here, not all; method: immunoSEQ multiplex PCR. The table records roughly 150,000 clones, around four fifths of them present only once. Sequencing was carried out using peripheral blood. These receptors all stem from a woman older than 75 with COVID-19, enrolled during active disease.

This chain connects TRBV24-1 to TRBJ1-1; D not resolved. This CDR3 region has 13 residues. Per the germline V gene, CDR1 is KGHDR and CDR2 is SFDVKD. V was cut by 2 bases and J by 2 bases, with 5 bases left in between. In DNA form, the CDR3 reads TGTGCCACCAGTGATTCCGTAAACACTGAAGCTTTCTTT. This encodes CATSDSVNTEAFF.

The chain has TRBV7-2 and TRBJ1-5, with D possibly being TRBD1 (6 bases). V was shortened by 1 base and J by 0 bases, with 10 bases between the two germline ends. CDR1 and CDR2 from the germline V gene are SGHTA and FQGNSA. The CDR3 length is 16 residues. The DNA of the CDR3 is TGTGCCAGCAGCTTAGTGGGACAAAATAGCAATCAGCCCCAGCATTTT. Residues: CASSLVGQNSNQPQHF.

As regards this clone: This sample also contains other DNA sequences that code for the same CDR3. The CDR3 protein is CASSLGAGTDTQYF. In DNA form, the CDR3 reads TGTGCCAGCAGCTTAGGGGCGGGGACAGATACGCAGTATTTT. The rearrangement uses TRBV7-2 and TRBJ2-3, with a possible D match to TRBD2 (6 bases). Trimming removed 1 base at V and 3 bases at J, with 8 bases between. The CDR3 covers 14 residues. Germline V gene data show CDR1 as SGHTA and CDR2 as FQGNSA.

The J gene is TRBJ2-1, the V gene TRBV2, with 14 bases lining up with TRBD2. The junction had 10 bases not matched to a gene; V was cut back by 6 bases and J by 0 bases. CDR3 length: 19 residues. Germline CDR1 SNHLY, CDR2 FYNNEI. In nucleotides, the CDR3 is TGTGCCAGCAGGCCCACGGGACTAGCGGGAGCAGGCTCCTACAATGAGCAGTTCTTC. Protein sequence: CASRPTGLAGAGSYNEQFF.

V and J are TRBV19 and TRBJ1-1; D remains unclear. CDR1 and CDR2 from the germline V gene are LNHDA and SQIVND (reference sequence). V lost 7 bases to trimming and J lost 7 bases, with 10 bases between them. The CDR3 loop spans 11 amino acids. The CDR3 reads CASKDLGEAFF. As DNA, the CDR3 is TGTGCCAGTAAGGATCTAGGTGAAGCTTTCTTT.

This rearrangement joins TRBV30 to TRBJ1-2; tentative D call: TRBD1 (5 bases). The V end was cut by 0 bases, the J end by 8 bases, with 16 bases between. Germline CDR1 and CDR2: GTSNPN and SVGIG (reference sequence). There are 14 residues in the CDR3. The CDR3 sequence is CAWSVGGLGGGYTF. As DNA, the CDR3 is TGTGCCTGGAGTGTGGGGGGACTTGGGGGAGGCTACACCTTC.

The chain joins TRBV2 to TRBJ2-3, with TRBD2 matching 8 bases. Germline V gene sequence: CDR1 SNHLY, CDR2 FYNNEI. V lost 0 bases to trimming and J lost 0 bases; unmatched junction nucleotides: 2. The length of the CDR3 is 16 residues. The CDR3 sequence: CASSEASSGSTDTQYF. The CDR3 DNA follows: TGTGCCAGCAGTGAAGCCTCTAGCGGGAGCACAGATACGCAGTATTTT.

The gene calls are TRBV30 and TRBJ2-5; the D gene is possibly TRBD2 (5 bases). The germline V and J ends were trimmed by 2 bases and 4 bases, with 11 bases remaining between them. CDR3 length equals 13 residues. CDR1 GTSNPN and CDR2 SVGIG come from the germline V gene (reference sequence). The CDR3 protein is CAWSQHGGETQYF. The CDR3 bases are TGTGCCTGGAGTCAACACGGAGGAGAGACCCAGTACTTC.

The V gene is TRBV14, the J gene TRBJ2-7, with 9 nucleotides matching TRBD2. The CDR3 is made up of 16 amino acids. Germline V gene data show CDR1 as SGHDN and CDR2 as FVKESK. V lost 2 bases to trimming and J lost 8 bases; unmatched junction nucleotides: 13. The CDR3 DNA is TGTGCCAGCAGCCAAACTACACCTAGCGGGAACAGTAAGCAGTACTTC. Its translation: CASSQTTPSGNSKQYF.

The rearrangement uses TRBV12-5 and TRBJ1-1, with D possibly TRBD1 on 5 matching bases. Germline assignment: CDR1 LGHNT and CDR2 FRNRAP. There are 15 residues in the CDR3. Trimming left V 5 bases short and J 4 bases short, with 17 bases between. CDR3 amino acids: CASGSRAGVVTEAFF. CDR3 coding DNA: TGTGCTAGTGGTAGCCGGGCGGGGGTGGTCACTGAAGCTTTCTTT.

This clone was recorded only once. J is TRBJ2-2 and V is TRBV7-9; 8 nucleotides match TRBD2. The germline CDR1 and CDR2 sequences are SEHNR and FQNEAQ (reference sequence). V was pared by 5 bases and J by 7 bases, with 15 bases of the junction left unmatched. This CDR3 has 17 residues. CDR3 coding DNA: TGTGCCAGCAGCGCGTCCGGGACTAGAGGGGGTTACGGGGAGCTGTTTTTT. This codes for CASSASGTRGGYGELFF. Filled out from reference TRBV7-9 and TRBJ2-2, the complete variable domain reads DTGVSQNPRHKITKRGQNVTFRCDPISEHNRLYWYRQTLGQGPEFLTYFQNEAQLEKSRLLSDRFSAERPKGSFSTLEIQRTEQGDSAMYLCASSASGTRGGYGELFFGEGSRLTVL.

The chain combines TRBV5-1 with TRBJ2-1, with 10 bases lining up with TRBD2. The CDR3 is made up of 15 amino acids. Germline V gene sequence: CDR1 SGHRS, CDR2 YFSETQ. The trim removed 2 bases at V and 5 bases at J, leaving 4 bases unmatched. CDR3 sequence: CASSLQLAGNNEQFF. The CDR3, as DNA: TGCGCCAGCAGCTTACAACTAGCGGGGAACAATGAGCAGTTCTTC.

The J gene is TRBJ2-3, the V gene TRBV20-1, with 8 positions matching TRBD2. Trimming removed 3 bases from V and 4 bases from J; junction bases left unmatched: 15. Per the germline V gene, CDR1 is DFQATT and CDR2 is SNEGSKA (reference sequence). The CDR3 sequence is 17 residues long. CDR3 bases: TGCAGTGCTAGTGTCCCTGTTCGGGGGGGCTGGGCAGATACGCAGTATTTT. It is translated as CSASVPVRGGWADTQYF.

V usage is TRBV5-1 and J usage is TRBJ2-6, with D perhaps TRBD1 (6 bases). The CDR3 is 16 residues long. CDR1 is SGHRS, CDR2 YFSETQ, per germline. V was clipped by 5 bases and J by 1 base, with 13 bases between them. This chain's CDR3 is CASSLQGISGANVLTF. CDR3 DNA sequence: TGCGCCAGCAGTTTACAGGGCATTTCTGGGGCCAACGTCCTGACTTTC. The whole variable domain, remainder taken from reference TRBV5-1 and TRBJ2-6, is KAGVTQTPRYLIKTRGQQVTLSCSPISGHRSVSWYQQTPGQGLQFLFEYFSETQRNKGNFPGRFSGRQFSNSRSEMNVSTLELGDSALYLCASSLQGISGANVLTFGAGSRLTVL.

The rearrangement uses TRBV5-4 and TRBJ2-7, with 8 bases that match TRBD2. From germline, CDR1 is SGHNT and CDR2 YYREEE (reference sequence). CDR3 length: 15 amino acids. V trimming: 5 bases; J trimming: 2 bases; junction bases outside the gene matches: 9. The CDR3 DNA sequence: TGTGCCAGCAGTCCCATGGCGGGGGGCACCTACGAGCAGTACTTC. This codes for CASSPMAGGTYEQYF.

On this clone: One base away lies a much larger clone, so this may be a sequencing read error. V usage is TRBV5-4 and J usage is TRBJ1-2; tentatively, D is TRBD1 (6 bases). Trimming stripped 4 bases from V and 4 bases from J, with 8 bases between. Germline assignment: CDR1 SGHNT and CDR2 YYREEE (reference sequence). The CDR3 runs 12 residues. CDR3 amino acids: CASSVDSYGYTF. DNA of the CDR3: TGTGCCAGCAGCGTGGACAGCTATGGCTACACCTTC.

This clone was recorded only once. The chain recombines TRBV30 with TRBJ2-7; tentatively, D is TRBD2 (6 bases). Between the trimmed V and J ends, which lost 0 bases and 0 bases, there was a span of 12 bases. The CDR3 runs to 15 residues. Germline lookup yields CDR1 GTSNPN and CDR2 SVGIG (reference sequence). CDR3 coding DNA: TGTGCCTGGAGTGTACTAGGGGACTCCTCCTACGAGCAGTACTTC. Its translation is CAWSVLGDSSYEQYF.

The genes are TRBV4-3 and TRBJ1-2; no firm D call. The CDR3 spans 14 residues. The V gene's germline CDR1 is LGHNA and CDR2 YSLEER. V was clipped by 0 bases and J by 2 bases, with 7 bases between them. The CDR3 nucleotides read TGCGCCAGCAGCCAAGATAGCCAGAACTATGGCTACACCTTC. As protein: CASSQDSQNYGYTF.

The chain has TRBV10-3 and TRBJ2-1, with a tentative D call TRBD1 (5 bases). This CDR3 comprises 19 residues. Trimming left V 0 bases short and J 0 bases short, with 18 bases between. Per germline, CDR1 ENHRY and CDR2 SYGVKD. The CDR3 nucleotides are TGTGCCATCAGTGAGTCGAAAGGGGTATGGGGTAGCTCCTACAATGAGCAGTTCTTC. Its protein is CAISESKGVWGSSYNEQFF.

This chain joins TRBV2 and TRBJ1-5; D is perhaps TRBD1 (5 bases). Germline V gene sequence: CDR1 SNHLY, CDR2 FYNNEI. Trimming left V 8 bases short and J 4 bases short, with 18 bases between. CDR3 length: 15 amino acids. The CDR3 DNA follows: TGTGCCAGCCTCGGGGGACGGGGGGGAAATCAGCCCCAGCATTTT. Encoded protein: CASLGGRGGNQPQHF. Full variable domain (missing parts from reference TRBV2 and TRBJ1-5): EPEVTQTPSHQVTQMGQEVILRCVPISNHLYFYWYRQILGQKVEFLVSFYNNEISEKSEIFDDQFSVERPDGSNFTLKIRSTKLEDSAMYFCASLGGRGGNQPQHFGDGTRLSIL.

V usage is TRBV5-1 and J usage is TRBJ2-1; TRBD2 matches at 13 bases. The CDR3 is 14 residues long. Germline V gives CDR1 SGHRS, CDR2 YFSETQ. V lost 4 bases, J lost 8 bases, and 3 bases stayed unmatched. CDR3: CASSPGLAGDEQFF. DNA of the CDR3: TGCGCCAGCAGCCCCGGACTAGCGGGAGATGAGCAGTTCTTC.